The clone carrying this T cell receptor (beta chain) is medium-sized in the sample. The output of every sequencing run, over 180 million TCR-beta sequences, came from 15-18 subjects. MiXCR, run by TCRdb on the 5' RACE reads, gives a single entry per CDR3 protein. The table has tens of thousands of distinct CDR3 sequences, about 6.3% seen once. This entry is derived from a study of neurological immune-mediated disorders. Healthy control samples came from blood bank volunteers in Maryland, USA. The receptor's source is a woman aged 40 to 49 in good health. The sequenced material came from PBMCs.

The CDR3 DNA reads TGTGCCAGCAGGGAACTAGCGGGAGGGGAGCAGTTCTTC. Its translation: CASRELAGGEQFF. V and J are TRBV2 and TRBJ2-1; 13 nucleotides match TRBD2. Germline V gene lookup returns CDR1 SNHLY and CDR2 FYNNEI. There are 13 residues in the CDR3. Germline trimming cut 6 bases from V and 10 bases from J; bases unmatched to any gene: 3. The full variable domain, in which reference TRBV2 and TRBJ2-1 provide the parts outside the CDR3, is EPEVTQTPSHQVTQMGQEVILRCVPISNHLYFYWYRQILGQKVEFLVSFYNNEISEKSEIFDDQFSVERPDGSNFTLKIRSTKLEDSAMYFCASRELAGGEQFFGPGTRLTVL.